These 5 T cell receptor beta chains originate from one sample sequenced in a study of blood T cell repertoires in COVID-19. Produced via immunoSEQ multiplex PCR; TCRdb's table is partial and in-frame only. The sample shows under 200,000 clones, 88% of them seen only once. Sequencing input: peripheral blood. The receptors derive from a man younger than 35 with active or convalescent COVID-19.

The V call is TRBV15, the J call TRBJ2-1; TRBD1 matches 9 bases. The CDR3 sequence is 15 residues long. CDR1 LNHNV and CDR2 YYDKDF come from the germline V gene (reference sequence). V was pared by 4 bases and J by 7 bases, with 8 bases of the junction left unmatched. The CDR3 DNA sequence: TGTGCCACCAGCAAAGGCGGGACAGGGTTGAATGAGCAGTTCTTC. This encodes CATSKGGTGLNEQFF. Based on the CDR3 plus reference TRBV15 and TRBJ2-1, the full variable domain is DAMVIQNPRYQVTQFGKPVTLSCSQTLNHNVMYWYQQKSSQAPKLLFHYYDKDFNNEADTPDNFQSRRPNTSFCFLDIRSPGLGDTAMYLCATSKGGTGLNEQFFGPGTRLTVL.

The gene calls are TRBV6-4 and TRBJ1-6, with D possibly matching TRBD1 (5 bases). The V end was cut by 3 bases, the J end by 6 bases, with 12 bases between. CDR1 is MRHNA and CDR2 is SNTAGT in the germline V gene. CDR3 size: 15 residues. The CDR3 coding sequence is TGTGCCAGCAGTGAGTTAGGGGTTGGTAATTCACCCCTCCACTTT. This translates into CASSELGVGNSPLHF.

Here the CDR3 reads CASSSEWGGAYEQYF. CDR3 coding DNA: TGTGCCAGCAGCTCCGAATGGGGGGGGGCCTACGAGCAGTACTTC. This sequence joins TRBV11-2 and TRBJ2-7; 7 nucleotides match TRBD2. Germline loops: CDR1 SGHAT, CDR2 FQNNGV. CDR3 length: 15 amino acids. Unmatched junction bases numbered 8, after V lost 4 bases and J lost 2 bases.

The V gene is TRBV6-5, the J gene TRBJ2-3; D gene uncertain. Germline V lookup: CDR1 MNHEY, CDR2 SVGAGI. Between the trimmed V and J ends, which lost 0 bases and 1 base, there was a span of 11 bases. CDR3 length: 16 amino acids. The CDR3 DNA reads TGTGCCAGCAGTTACTCGAGATTGGTAGGCACAGATACGCAGTATTTT. It yields the protein CASSYSRLVGTDTQYF.

The V gene is TRBV3-1 (or the pseudogene TRBV3-2), the J gene TRBJ2-6, with TRBD2 as a possible D gene (6 bases). Trimming took 2 bases from V and 4 from J, leaving 12 bases between them. CDR1 is LGHDT and CDR2 is YNNKEL in the germline V gene (reference sequence). The CDR3 contains 16 residues. CDR3 coding DNA: TGTGCCAGCAGCCAATCTAGCGCCGGCGGGGCCAACGTCCTGACTTTC. Protein sequence: CASSQSSAGGANVLTF.